Below are 16 T cell receptor beta chains sequenced from a single sample in a study of cytomegalovirus exposure and HLA in healthy donors. PCR used 60 Vbeta primers and 13 Jbeta primers. Assay: immunoSEQ multiplex PCR; the TCRdb copy retains only in-frame clones and omits some. The sample holds approximately 160,000 clones, over 75% seen once. What was sequenced was PBMCs. The receptors were gathered from a woman aged 30 to 39 in good health and CMV-seronegative.

This clone was detected only once. CDR3 sequence: CASSGGTGSNYGYTF. CDR3 sequence (DNA): TGTGCCAGCAGCGGAGGGACAGGGAGTAACTATGGCTACACCTTC. The chain joins TRBV5-6 to TRBJ1-2, with 9 bases matching TRBD1. Germline trimming cut 4 bases from V and 1 base from J; bases unmatched to any gene: 5. This CDR3 has 15 amino acids. CDR1 SGHDT and CDR2 YYEEEE come from the germline V gene.

V is TRBV2 and J is TRBJ1-4; 7 bases match TRBD1. With 6 bases clipped from V and 7 bases from J, the junction kept 8 bases outside the gene matches. CDR3 length: 14 residues. Germline lookup yields CDR1 SNHLY and CDR2 FYNNEI. The CDR3 loop reads CASSPDRATEKLFF. The CDR3 nucleotides are TGTGCCAGCAGCCCTGACAGGGCTACTGAAAAACTGTTTTTT.

The J gene is TRBJ1-2, the V gene TRBV7-9; D is unresolved. V lost 2 bases and J lost 6, with 7 bases in between. Germline CDR1 and CDR2: SEHNR and FQNEAQ (reference sequence). The CDR3 extends over 12 amino acids. CDR3 bases: TGTGCCAGCAGCTTACCCCGGGATGGCTACACCTTC. Encoded protein: CASSLPRDGYTF.

The rearrangement joins TRBV19 to TRBJ1-1; D call uncertain. Germline values: CDR1 LNHDA, CDR2 SQIVND (reference sequence). The germline V and J ends were trimmed by 3 bases and 0 bases, with 8 bases remaining between them. This CDR3 has 14 amino acids. In DNA form, the CDR3 reads TGTGCCAGTAGTATTCTTCCCTTGAACACTGAAGCTTTCTTT. Its protein is CASSILPLNTEAFF.

This clone was seen only once. This chain's CDR3 is CASSDTLHGGYEQYF. In DNA form, the CDR3 reads TGTGCCAGCAGTGACACCCTCCATGGAGGCTACGAGCAGTACTTC. This chain connects TRBV5-8 to TRBJ2-7, with D perhaps matching TRBD2 (5 bases). CDR1 SGHTS and CDR2 YDEGEE come from the germline V gene. V gave up 5 bases and J gave up 3 bases, with 18 bases separating them. CDR3 length: 15 residues.

This clone was observed a handful of times. The genes are TRBV27 and TRBJ1-1; D may be TRBD1 (5 bases). The CDR3 is made up of 13 amino acids. CDR1 is MNHEY, CDR2 SMNVEV, per germline (reference sequence). V shed 8 bases and J shed 3 bases, with 13 bases lying between them. The CDR3: CASRSWGDTEAFF. The CDR3 DNA reads TGTGCCAGCCGATCTTGGGGGGACACTGAAGCTTTCTTT.

Only one count was recorded for this clone. The chain uses TRBV29-1 and TRBJ2-7; TRBD2 aligns across 8 bases. Germline trimming cut 1 base from V and 4 bases from J; bases unmatched to any gene: 12. Per the germline V gene, CDR1 is SQVTM and CDR2 is ANQGSEA. The CDR3 extends over 16 amino acids. The DNA of the CDR3 is TGCAGCGTTGAAGGACAGAGGGTAGCGGGAAGGTACGAGCAGTACTTC. Its protein product is CSVEGQRVAGRYEQYF.

In DNA form, the CDR3 reads TGTGCCAGCAAACCGGGACAGGGGTCTTACGAGCAGTACTTC. Translating gives CASKPGQGSYEQYF. The genes are TRBV6-5 and TRBJ2-7; the match to TRBD1 covers 10 bases. V lost 7 bases to trimming and J lost 4 bases; unmatched junction nucleotides: 7. The V gene's germline CDR1 is MNHEY and CDR2 SVGAGI. The CDR3 loop spans 14 amino acids.

The J gene is TRBJ2-5, the V gene TRBV27; tentative D call: TRBD1 (6 bases). Trimming stripped 3 bases from V and 1 base from J, with 12 bases between. The CDR3 runs to 15 residues. Germline V gene lookup returns CDR1 MNHEY and CDR2 SMNVEV (reference sequence). The DNA of the CDR3 is TGTGCCAGCAGTTTCGAACAGGGTACCCAAGAGACCCAGTACTTC. Its translation is CASSFEQGTQETQYF.

The J gene is TRBJ2-2, the V gene TRBV19, with 12 bases matching TRBD1. The V gene's germline CDR1 is LNHDA and CDR2 SQIVND (reference sequence). The CDR3 consists of 16 residues. Trimming at V came to 5 bases and at J to 4 bases, leaving 5 bases not matched to a gene. The CDR3 here is CASSAGTGGFTGELFF. In DNA form, the CDR3 reads TGTGCCAGTAGTGCCGGGACAGGGGGCTTCACCGGGGAGCTGTTTTTT.

V gene TRBV5-6 combines with J gene TRBJ2-1; the D is unclear. The V end was cut by 1 base, the J end by 9 bases, with 8 bases between. Germline CDR1 and CDR2: SGHDT and YYEEEE. This CDR3 comprises 12 residues. The CDR3 protein is CASSLLSSEQFF. DNA of the CDR3: TGTGCCAGCAGCTTGCTTTCGAGTGAGCAGTTCTTC.

V is TRBV7-6 and J is TRBJ1-1; maybe TRBD1 (5 bases). The CDR3 runs to 12 residues. Trimming took off 2 bases at V and 8 bases at J, with 9 bases between the two ends. In germline, CDR1 is SGHVS, CDR2 FNYEAQ. CDR3 bases: TGTGCCAGCAGCTTACCAGGACAAGAAGCTTTCTTT. Its protein is CASSLPGQEAFF.

J is TRBJ1-1 and V is TRBV9; TRBD1 matches at 8 bases. This CDR3 comprises 15 residues. Germline CDR1 is SGDLS and CDR2 is YYNGEE. V dropped 3 bases and J dropped 1; count of bases not matched to a gene: 5. The CDR3, as DNA: TGTGCCAGCAGCGCTCAGGGGGCAACGAACACTGAAGCTTTCTTT. The encoded protein is CASSAQGATNTEAFF.

This clone was seen more than once but under ten times. The J gene is TRBJ2-1, the V gene TRBV7-3, with TRBD2 matching over 7 bases. The trim removed 5 bases at V and 4 bases at J, leaving 8 bases unmatched. Germline lookup yields CDR1 SGHTA and CDR2 FQGTGA. The CDR3 spans 15 residues. CDR3 nucleotides: TGTGCCAGCAGCCCCGAAATAGCGGGTTACAATGAGCAGTTCTTC. Protein product: CASSPEIAGYNEQFF.

The rearrangement joins TRBV7-8 to TRBJ2-3; no definite D call. CDR3 length equals 14 residues. Germline loops: CDR1 SGHVS, CDR2 FQNEAQ. Trimming removed 2 bases from V and 8 bases from J, with 14 bases in between. The CDR3 here is CASSLRLLVSTQYF. Written as DNA, the CDR3 is TGTGCCAGCAGCTTACGATTATTAGTATCTACGCAGTATTTT. The variable domain in full, completed from reference TRBV7-8 and TRBJ2-3, reads GAGVSQSPRYKVAKRGQDVALRCDPISGHVSLFWYQQALGQGPEFLTYFQNEAQLDKSGLPSDRFFAERPEGSVSTLKIQRTQQEDSAVYLCASSLRLLVSTQYFGPGTRLTVL.

The sample holds a few counts of this clone. The J gene is TRBJ2-3, the V gene TRBV6-1; 7 bases are shared with TRBD1. This CDR3 is 15 amino acids long. Germline CDR1 MNHNS, CDR2 SASEGT. With 4 bases clipped from V and 0 bases from J, the junction kept 4 bases outside the gene matches. The chain's CDR3 is CASSGPGGSTDTQYF. DNA of the CDR3: TGTGCCAGCAGTGGACCAGGGGGTAGCACAGATACGCAGTATTTT.